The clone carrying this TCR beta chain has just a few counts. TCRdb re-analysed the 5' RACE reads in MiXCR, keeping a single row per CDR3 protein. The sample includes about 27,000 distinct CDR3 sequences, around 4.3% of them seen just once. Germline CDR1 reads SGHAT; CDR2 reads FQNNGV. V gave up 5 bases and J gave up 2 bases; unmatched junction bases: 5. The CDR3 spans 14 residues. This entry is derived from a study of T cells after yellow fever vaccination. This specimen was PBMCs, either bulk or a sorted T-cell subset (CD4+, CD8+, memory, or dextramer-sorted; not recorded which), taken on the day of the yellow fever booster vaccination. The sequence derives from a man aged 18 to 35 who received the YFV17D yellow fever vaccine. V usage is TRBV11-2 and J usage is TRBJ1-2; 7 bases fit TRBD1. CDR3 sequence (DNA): TGTGCCAGCAGCCCCATGGGACAGAACTATGGCTACACCTTC. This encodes CASSPMGQNYGYTF.